Sequencing of this T cell receptor (beta chain) was carried out in a study of spatial heterogeneity in lung cancer. The time point: sample taken at primary tumor resection. TCRdb used MiXCR to reprocess the 5' RACE reads, holding one entry per CDR3 protein. The sample lists approximately 40,000 distinct CDR3 sequences, 7.5% occurring once. CDR1 is MNHNS and CDR2 is SASEGT in the germline V gene. CDR3 length: 14 amino acids. V lost 8 bases and J lost 0, with 11 bases in between. This material consisted of PBMCs, taken at surgery. The chain couples TRBV6-1 to TRBJ1-5; no reliable D call. This receptor was obtained from a male donor with early-stage non-small cell lung cancer. The CDR3 reads CASLSVHSNQPQHF. CDR3 nucleotide sequence: TGTGCCAGCTTATCGGTACATAGCAATCAGCCCCAGCATTTT.